This T cell receptor beta chain is drawn from a study of T cell responses to AZD1222 COVID-19 vaccine. Whole-study context: Pooled together were second doses at about 4 or about 12 weeks.

Data came from immunoSEQ multiplex PCR; TCRdb stores just in-frame clones and leaves some out. The table records more than 100,000 clones, 90% of them present only once. V lost 0 bases and J 0 bases, leaving 14 bases between the germline ends. This CDR3 comprises 17 residues. Germline CDR1 reads ENHRY; CDR2 reads SYGVKD. This receptor was taken from an adult in good health. The sequences come from peripheral blood, collected on day 0 of AZD1222 vaccination. The chain recombines TRBV10-3 with TRBJ1-1; D is ambiguous. In nucleotides, the CDR3 is TGTGCCATCAGTGAGTCAGAGGGAATTGGAATGAACACTGAAGCTTTCTTT. Protein product: CAISESEGIGMNTEAFF.